This is a list of T cell receptor beta chains from one sample in a study of T cell repertoires in cytomegalovirus infection. In TCRdb, the reads were re-called with MiXCR into one record per CDR3 protein. Altogether about 900,000 distinct CDR3 sequences are present, under 40% being singletons, with the ten largest covering around 15%. These receptors are not linked to any known antigen. Sequenced here: cultured CD8+ T cells from PBMCs, sampled from culture after CMV antigen stimulation. These receptors all stem from a human donor in good health (CMV status not recorded). Some clones in this sample may be carry-over from other donors' samples. CDR3s include the opening cysteine and the closing phenylalanine or tryptophan. D genes are given only for firm matches. Clone size appears in some rows only: once, few, many, or a class for an expanded clone.

D: -; length: 14; V: TRBV19; size: -; J: TRBJ1-1; CDR3: CASSTDDGNTEAFF; DNA: TGTGCCAGTAGTACAGATGACGGGAACACTGAAGCTTTCTTT
D: -; length: 14; V: TRBV7-8; size: few; J: TRBJ1-5; CDR3: CASSLDRFYQPQHF; DNA: TGTGCCAGCAGCTTAGACAGGTTTTATCAGCCCCAGCATTTT
D: TRBD1; length: 16; V: TRBV7-9; size: few; J: TRBJ2-2; CDR3: CASSGRDRVNTGELFF; DNA: TGTGCCAGCAGCGGACGGGACAGGGTTAACACCGGGGAGCTGTTTTTT
D: TRBD1; length: 12; V: TRBV6-1; size: -; J: TRBJ1-1; CDR3: CASRLQGAEAFF; DNA: TGTGCCAGCAGATTACAGGGGGCAGAAGCTTTCTTT
D: -; length: 15; V: TRBV7-8; size: -; J: TRBJ1-4; CDR3: CASSALGRGFEKLFF; DNA: TGTGCCAGCAGCGCCCTGGGACGGGGGTTTGAAAAACTGTTTTTT
D: -; length: 12; V: TRBV6-6; size: few; J: TRBJ1-1; CDR3: CASSQWWPEAFF; DNA: TGTGCCAGCAGTCAATGGTGGCCTGAAGCTTTCTTT
D: -; length: 16; V: TRBV7-3; size: -; J: TRBJ2-3; CDR3: CASSLVAGWVTDTQYF; DNA: TGTGCCAGCAGCTTAGTGGCGGGGTGGGTCACAGATACGCAGTATTTT
D: -; length: 15; V: TRBV2; size: -; J: TRBJ1-5; CDR3: CASSEKGEVNQPQHF; DNA: TGTGCCAGCAGTGAAAAGGGAGAAGTCAATCAGCCCCAGCATTTT
D: TRBD1; length: 17; V: TRBV20-1; size: -; J: TRBJ1-2; CDR3: CSARDRTGGAENYGYTF; DNA: TGCAGTGCTAGAGATAGGACAGGGGGCGCCGAAAACTATGGCTACACCTTC
D: -; length: 15; V: TRBV7-6; size: -; J: TRBJ2-1; CDR3: CASSLSGDKGNEQFF; DNA: TGTGCCAGCAGCTTGAGTGGGGATAAAGGGAATGAGCAGTTCTTC
D: -; length: 10; V: TRBV6-1; size: few; J: TRBJ1-1; CDR3: CASSGIEAFF; DNA: TGTGCCAGCAGCGGGATTGAAGCTTTCTTT
D: -; length: 13; V: TRBV19; size: -; J: TRBJ2-1; CDR3: CATTNLGYNEQFF; DNA: TGTGCCACCACCAACCTCGGCTACAATGAGCAGTTCTTC
D: TRBD1; length: 13; V: TRBV19; size: -; J: TRBJ2-7; CDR3: CASSGDRIYEQYF; DNA: TGTGCCAGTAGTGGGGACAGGATCTACGAGCAGTACTTC
D: -; length: 13; V: TRBV11-2; size: -; J: TRBJ2-7; CDR3: CASSGTAGYEQYF; DNA: TGTGCCAGCAGCGGGACAGCGGGCTACGAGCAGTACTTC
D: -; length: 15; V: TRBV6-1; size: -; J: TRBJ2-2; CDR3: CASSEPYGGTGELFF; DNA: TGTGCCAGCAGTGAGCCTTATGGAGGGACCGGGGAGCTGTTTTTT
D: -; length: 16; V: TRBV7-2; size: many; J: TRBJ2-3; CDR3: CASSSQRVFSTDTQYF; DNA: TGTGCCAGCAGCTCCCAGCGGGTCTTTAGCACAGATACGCAGTATTTT